The 10 T cell receptor beta chains presented below share a single source sample, sequenced in a study of T cell repertoires in cytomegalovirus infection. Their recognized antigens are unknown. TCRdb fed the reads into MiXCR, producing one record per CDR3 protein. The data contain around 140,000 distinct CDR3 sequences, roughly a third of them singletons. The material was CD8+ T cells from cultured PBMCs, obtained from culture after CMV antigen stimulation. The origin of the receptors is a human donor in good health (CMV status not recorded). Some clones in this sample may be carry-over from other donors' samples.

Notes on this clonotype: The junction differs from germline at one of its ends, possibly a read error. The CDR3 nucleotides are TGTGTCAGTAACCCGAATGGCGGGGGGGCCTCCTACAATGAGCAGTTCTTC. Translated: CVSNPNGGGASYNEQFF. The chain has TRBV19 and TRBJ2-1; the match to TRBD2 covers 9 bases. The CDR3 is made up of 17 amino acids. The germline CDR1 and CDR2 sequences are LNHDA and SQIVND (reference sequence).

Only a few counts were recorded for this clonotype. The chain is built from TRBV27 and TRBJ1-6; the D is unclear. Germline loops: CDR1 MNHEY, CDR2 SMNVEV (reference sequence). V was trimmed by 3 bases and J by 7 bases, leaving 10 bases between them. The CDR3 is made up of 14 amino acids. The CDR3, as DNA: TGTGCCAGCAGTTTGATGGACGGCAATTCACCCCTCCACTTT. It codes for CASSLMDGNSPLHF.

V is TRBV7-9 and J is TRBJ2-5; a possible D gene is TRBD1 (6 bases). This CDR3 has 12 amino acids. Germline V gives CDR1 SEHNR, CDR2 FQNEAQ (reference sequence). The V gene lost 5 bases and the J gene lost 5 bases, with 9 bases spanning the gap. The CDR3: CASSPTGETQYF. CDR3 nucleotides: TGTGCCAGCAGCCCTACAGGGGAGACCCAGTACTTC.

V usage is TRBV7-4 and J usage is TRBJ1-2, with 10 bases aligning to TRBD1. This CDR3 is built from 14 residues. Germline CDR1 reads SGHVT; CDR2 reads SQSDAQ. After removal of 5 bases from V and 8 bases from J, the junction contained 8 bases not matched to a gene. The chain's CDR3 is CASSTTGGAGGYTF. Here the CDR3 DNA reads TGTGCCAGCAGCACGACAGGGGGCGCGGGAGGCTACACCTTC.

The CDR3 region has the DNA TGTGCCAGCAGCAGGGTATCGGAGTACAATGGCTACACCTTC. This translates into CASSRVSEYNGYTF. The rearrangement joins TRBV28 to TRBJ1-2, with D perhaps matching TRBD1 (5 bases). The V end lost 6 bases, the J end lost 6 bases, and 17 bases lay between the germline ends. Germline CDR1 MDHEN, CDR2 SYDVKM. The CDR3 is made up of 14 amino acids.

The chain recombines TRBV7-9 with TRBJ1-1; 7 bases match TRBD1. Germline V gene lookup returns CDR1 SEHNR and CDR2 FQNEAQ (reference sequence). The CDR3 spans 12 residues. The V and J ends lost 4 bases and 6 bases, in that order; junction bases with no gene match: 2. As DNA, the CDR3 is TGTGCCAGCAGCTGGGACAGCCCTGAAGCTTTCTTT. Amino acid sequence: CASSWDSPEAFF.

The chain carries TRBV4-1 and TRBJ2-7; D gene uncertain. V was pared by 4 bases and J by 6 bases, with 13 bases between. The germline V gene encodes CDR1 MGHRA and CDR2 YSYEKL. This CDR3 comprises 13 residues. CDR3 sequence reads: CASSPTGTGEQYF. The CDR3, as DNA: TGCGCCAGCAGCCCGACCGGTACTGGCGAGCAGTACTTC.

The rearrangement links TRBV13 to TRBJ1-1; the D gene is possibly TRBD1 (5 bases). This CDR3 region has 15 residues. Germline V gene data show CDR1 as PRHDT and CDR2 as FYEKMQ (reference sequence). V shed 5 bases and J shed 1 base, with 14 bases lying between them. CDR3 DNA sequence: TGTGCCAGCAGCGGGGCCGGGACTGCGAACACTGAAGCTTTCTTT. This sequence encodes CASSGAGTANTEAFF.

This clonotype was detected ten times or more. This chain connects TRBV7-9 to TRBJ1-3; 7 bases are a match to TRBD1. This CDR3 comprises 18 residues. Losses at the gene ends were 6 bases for V and 0 bases for J; bases not matched to a gene: 14. Germline lookup yields CDR1 SEHNR and CDR2 FQNEAQ (reference sequence). The CDR3 loop is CASSHSDLQGSSGNTIYF. The DNA of the CDR3 is TGTGCCAGCAGTCATTCCGACCTACAGGGGAGCTCTGGAAACACCATATATTTT.

Only a few counts were recorded for this clonotype. The junction and the germline gene differ at one end; a read error may be behind it. This chain connects TRBV7-8 to TRBJ2-6; D may match TRBD1 or TRBD2 (5 bases each). Germline V gene lookup returns CDR1 SGHVS and CDR2 FQNEAQ. The CDR3 has 16 residues. This chain's CDR3 is CASSRDLASGANVLTF. For the CDR3, the DNA is TGTGCCAGCAGCCGGGATCTAGCCTCTGGGGCTAACGTCCTGACTTTC.